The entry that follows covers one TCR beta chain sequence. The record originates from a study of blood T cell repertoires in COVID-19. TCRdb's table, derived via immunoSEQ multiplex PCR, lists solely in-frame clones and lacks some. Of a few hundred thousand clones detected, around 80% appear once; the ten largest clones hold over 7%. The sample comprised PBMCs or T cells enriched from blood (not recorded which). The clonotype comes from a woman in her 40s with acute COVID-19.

For the CDR3, the DNA is TGTGCCAGCAGCCATCCCCAGGGTGTGAACACTGAAGCTTTCTTT. Its translation is CASSHPQGVNTEAFF. The chain couples TRBV5-4 to TRBJ1-1, with D possibly matching TRBD1 (5 bases). Germline values: CDR1 SGHNT, CDR2 YYREEE (reference sequence). CDR3 length equals 15 residues. V lost 4 bases and J lost 0, with 13 bases in between.